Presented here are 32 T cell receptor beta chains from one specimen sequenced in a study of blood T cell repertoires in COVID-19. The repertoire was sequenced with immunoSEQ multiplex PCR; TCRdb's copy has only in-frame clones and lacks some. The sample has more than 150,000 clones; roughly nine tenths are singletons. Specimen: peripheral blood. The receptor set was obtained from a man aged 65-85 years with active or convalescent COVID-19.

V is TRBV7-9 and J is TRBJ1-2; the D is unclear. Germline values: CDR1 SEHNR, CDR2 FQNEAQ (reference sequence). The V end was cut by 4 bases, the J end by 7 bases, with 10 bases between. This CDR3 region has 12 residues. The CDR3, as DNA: TGTGCCAGCAGCTACCTAACCGCTGGCTACACCTTC. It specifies CASSYLTAGYTF. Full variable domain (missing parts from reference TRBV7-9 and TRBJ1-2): DTGVSQNPRHKITKRGQNVTFRCDPISEHNRLYWYRQTLGQGPEFLTYFQNEAQLEKSRLLSDRFSAERPKGSFSTLEIQRTEQGDSAMYLCASSYLTAGYTFGSGTRLTVV.

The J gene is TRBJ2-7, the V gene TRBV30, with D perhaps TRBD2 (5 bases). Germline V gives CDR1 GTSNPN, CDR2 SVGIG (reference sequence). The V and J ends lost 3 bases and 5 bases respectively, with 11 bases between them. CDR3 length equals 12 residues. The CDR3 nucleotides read TGTGCCTGGAGCCCTTGGGAGAACGAGCAGTACTTC. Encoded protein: CAWSPWENEQYF.

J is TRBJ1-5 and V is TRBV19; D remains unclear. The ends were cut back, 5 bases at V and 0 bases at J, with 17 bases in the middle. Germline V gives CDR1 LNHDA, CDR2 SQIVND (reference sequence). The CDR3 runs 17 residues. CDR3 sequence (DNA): TGTGCCAGTAGTCACCCCTGGGCAGCTTATAGCAATCAGCCCCAGCATTTT. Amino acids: CASSHPWAAYSNQPQHF.

The CDR3 is CASSYDRGETQYF. The CDR3 DNA follows: TGTGCCAGCAGCTACGACCGAGGGGAGACCCAGTACTTC. The rearrangement joins TRBV5-6 to TRBJ2-5; TRBD2 is a possible D gene (5 bases). Germline V gives CDR1 SGHDT, CDR2 YYEEEE. This CDR3 region has 13 residues. V was shortened by 3 bases and J by 5 bases, with 11 bases between the two germline ends.

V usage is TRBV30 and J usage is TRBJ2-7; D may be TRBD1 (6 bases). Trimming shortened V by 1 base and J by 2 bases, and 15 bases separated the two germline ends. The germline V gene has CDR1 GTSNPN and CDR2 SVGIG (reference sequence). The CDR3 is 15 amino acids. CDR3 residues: CAWSGKGQGTYEQYF. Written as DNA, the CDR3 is TGTGCCTGGAGTGGAAAGGGACAAGGAACCTACGAGCAGTACTTC.

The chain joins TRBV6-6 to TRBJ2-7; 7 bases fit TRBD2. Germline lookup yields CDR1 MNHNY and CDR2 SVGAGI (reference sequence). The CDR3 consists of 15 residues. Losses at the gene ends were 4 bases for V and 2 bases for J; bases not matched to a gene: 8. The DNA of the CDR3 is TGTGCCAGCAGTTGGGAGCGGGGCCCCACCTACGAGCAGTACTTC. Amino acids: CASSWERGPTYEQYF.

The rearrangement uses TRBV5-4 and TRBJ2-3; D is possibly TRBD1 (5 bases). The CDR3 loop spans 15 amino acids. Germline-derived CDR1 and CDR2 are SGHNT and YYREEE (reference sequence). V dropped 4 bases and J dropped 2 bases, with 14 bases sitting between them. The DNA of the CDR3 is TGTGCCAGCAGCCGTGTAGGGGTCGACACAGATACGCAGTATTTT. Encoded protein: CASSRVGVDTDTQYF.

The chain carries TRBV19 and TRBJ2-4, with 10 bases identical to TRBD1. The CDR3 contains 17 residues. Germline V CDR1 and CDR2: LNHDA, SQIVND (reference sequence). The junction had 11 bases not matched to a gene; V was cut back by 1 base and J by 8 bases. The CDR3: CASSIVRGTGARDIQYF. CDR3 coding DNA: TGTGCCAGTAGTATAGTGCGCGGGACAGGGGCCAGGGACATTCAGTACTTC.

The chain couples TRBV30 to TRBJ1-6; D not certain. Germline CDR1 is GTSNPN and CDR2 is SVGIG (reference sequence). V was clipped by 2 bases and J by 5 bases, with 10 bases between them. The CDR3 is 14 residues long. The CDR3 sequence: CAWSTGFNNSPLHF. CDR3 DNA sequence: TGTGCCTGGAGTACCGGGTTCAATAATTCACCCCTCCACTTT.

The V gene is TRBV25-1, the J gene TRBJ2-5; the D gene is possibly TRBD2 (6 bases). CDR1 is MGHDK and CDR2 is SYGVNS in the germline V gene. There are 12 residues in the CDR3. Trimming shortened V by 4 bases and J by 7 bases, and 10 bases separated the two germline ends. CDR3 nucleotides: TGTGCCAGCAGTGTAACCGGGGGGACCCAGTACTTC. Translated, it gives CASSVTGGTQYF.

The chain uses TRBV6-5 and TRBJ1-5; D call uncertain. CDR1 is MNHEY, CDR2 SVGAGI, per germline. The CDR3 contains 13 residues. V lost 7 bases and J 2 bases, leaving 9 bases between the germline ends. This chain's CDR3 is CASNNRGNQPQHF. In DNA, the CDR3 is TGTGCCAGCAACAACCGGGGCAATCAGCCCCAGCATTTT.

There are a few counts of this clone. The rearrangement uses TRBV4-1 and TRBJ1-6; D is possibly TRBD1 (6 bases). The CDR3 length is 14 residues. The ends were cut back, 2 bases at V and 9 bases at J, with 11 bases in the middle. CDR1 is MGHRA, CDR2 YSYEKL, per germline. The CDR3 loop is CASSQTTGFSPLHF. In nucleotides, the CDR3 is TGCGCCAGCAGCCAAACAACAGGGTTTTCACCCCTCCACTTT.

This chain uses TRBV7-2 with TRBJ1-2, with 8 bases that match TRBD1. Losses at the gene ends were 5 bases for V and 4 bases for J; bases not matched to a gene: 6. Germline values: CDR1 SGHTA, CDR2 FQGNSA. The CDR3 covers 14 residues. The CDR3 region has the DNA TGTGCCAGCAGCATAGGACAGGGTCGCTATGGCTACACCTTC. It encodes CASSIGQGRYGYTF. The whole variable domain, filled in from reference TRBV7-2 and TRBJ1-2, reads GAGVSQSPSNKVTEKGKDVELRCDPISGHTALYWYRQSLGQGLEFLIYFQGNSAPDKSGLPSDRFSAERTGGSVSTLTIQRTQQEDSAVYLCASSIGQGRYGYTFGSGTRLTVV.

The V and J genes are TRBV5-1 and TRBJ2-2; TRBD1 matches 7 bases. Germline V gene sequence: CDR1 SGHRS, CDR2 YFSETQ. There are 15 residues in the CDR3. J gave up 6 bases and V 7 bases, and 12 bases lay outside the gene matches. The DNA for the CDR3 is TGCGCCAGCCGCCCCCCGGGACAGTCCCCCGGGGAGCTGTTTTTT. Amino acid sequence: CASRPPGQSPGELFF.

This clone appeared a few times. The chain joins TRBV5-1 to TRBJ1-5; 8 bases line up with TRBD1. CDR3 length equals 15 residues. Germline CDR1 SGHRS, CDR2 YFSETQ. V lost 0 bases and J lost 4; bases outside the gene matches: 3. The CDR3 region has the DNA TGCGCCAGCAGCTTGGACGGACAGGGAAATCAGCCCCAGCATTTT. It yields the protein CASSLDGQGNQPQHF.

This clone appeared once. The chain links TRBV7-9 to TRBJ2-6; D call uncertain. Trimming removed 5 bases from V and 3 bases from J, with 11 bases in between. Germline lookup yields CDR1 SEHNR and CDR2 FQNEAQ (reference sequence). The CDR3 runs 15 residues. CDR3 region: CASSGPEFGANVLTF. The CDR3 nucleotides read TGTGCCAGCAGCGGTCCTGAGTTTGGGGCCAACGTCCTGACTTTC.

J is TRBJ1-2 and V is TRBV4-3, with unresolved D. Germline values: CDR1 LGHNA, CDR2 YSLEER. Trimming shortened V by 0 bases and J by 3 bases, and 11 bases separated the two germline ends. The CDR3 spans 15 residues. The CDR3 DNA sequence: TGCGCCAGCAGCCAAGATTCACTTCTGGACTATGGCTACACCTTC. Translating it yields CASSQDSLLDYGYTF.

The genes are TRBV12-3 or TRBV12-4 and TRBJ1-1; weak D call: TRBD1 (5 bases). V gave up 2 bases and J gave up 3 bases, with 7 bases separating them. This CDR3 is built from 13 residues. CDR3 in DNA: TGTGCCAGCAGTTTACAGGGATACACTGAAGCTTTCTTT. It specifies CASSLQGYTEAFF.

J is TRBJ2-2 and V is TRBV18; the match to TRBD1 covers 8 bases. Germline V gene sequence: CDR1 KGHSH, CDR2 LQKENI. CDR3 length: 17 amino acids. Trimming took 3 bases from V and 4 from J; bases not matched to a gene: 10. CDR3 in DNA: TGTGCCAGCTCACCCCTTTCCGGACAGGGTTTCACCGGGGAGCTGTTTTTT. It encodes CASSPLSGQGFTGELFF. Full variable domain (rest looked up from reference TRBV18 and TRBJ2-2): NAGVMQNPRHLVRRRGQEARLRCSPMKGHSHVYWYRQLPEEGLKFMVYLQKENIIDESGMPKERFSAEFPKEGPSILRIQQVVRGDSAAYFCASSPLSGQGFTGELFFGEGSRLTVL.

The chain's CDR3 is CASSLVASGTPYEQYF. The DNA for the CDR3 is TGTGCCAGCAGCTTAGTTGCTAGCGGGACTCCTTACGAGCAGTACTTC. This sequence joins TRBV7-2 and TRBJ2-7; 9 nucleotides align to TRBD2. CDR1 SGHTA and CDR2 FQGNSA come from the germline V gene. This CDR3 has 16 residues. The V and J ends lost 1 base and 4 bases, in that order; junction bases with no gene match: 8.

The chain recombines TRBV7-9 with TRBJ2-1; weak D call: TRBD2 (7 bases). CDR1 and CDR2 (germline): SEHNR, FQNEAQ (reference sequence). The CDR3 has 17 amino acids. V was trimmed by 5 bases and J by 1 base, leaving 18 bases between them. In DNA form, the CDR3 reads TGTGCCAGCAGCCAAGGGGCCGGGGGGCGATCCTACAATGAGCAGTTCTTC. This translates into CASSQGAGGRSYNEQFF.

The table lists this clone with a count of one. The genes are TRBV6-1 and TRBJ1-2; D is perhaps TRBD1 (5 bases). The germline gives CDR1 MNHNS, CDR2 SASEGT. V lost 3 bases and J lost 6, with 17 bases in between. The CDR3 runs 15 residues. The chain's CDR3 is CASSESPGRADGYTF. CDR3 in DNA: TGTGCCAGCAGTGAGTCCCCGGGCAGGGCGGATGGCTACACCTTC.

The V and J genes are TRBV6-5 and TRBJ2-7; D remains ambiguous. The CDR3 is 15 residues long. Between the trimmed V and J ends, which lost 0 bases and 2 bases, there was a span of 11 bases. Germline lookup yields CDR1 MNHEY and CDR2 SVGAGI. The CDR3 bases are TGTGCCAGCAGTTACTCCAGGCAACGTGCCTACGAGCAGTACTTC. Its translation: CASSYSRQRAYEQYF.

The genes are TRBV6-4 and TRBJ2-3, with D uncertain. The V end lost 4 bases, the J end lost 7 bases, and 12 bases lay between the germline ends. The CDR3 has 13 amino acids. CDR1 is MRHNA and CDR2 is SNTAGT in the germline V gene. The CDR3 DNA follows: TGTGCCAGCAGTGTCGGTACGGAGAATACGCAGTATTTT. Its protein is CASSVGTENTQYF.

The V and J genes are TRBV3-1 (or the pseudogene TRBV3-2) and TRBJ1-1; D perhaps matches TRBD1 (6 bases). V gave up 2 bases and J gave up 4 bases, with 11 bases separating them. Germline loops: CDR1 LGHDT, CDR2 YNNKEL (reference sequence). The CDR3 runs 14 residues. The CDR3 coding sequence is TGTGCCAGCAGCCAACCACAGGGAGCCACTGAAGCTTTCTTT. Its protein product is CASSQPQGATEAFF.

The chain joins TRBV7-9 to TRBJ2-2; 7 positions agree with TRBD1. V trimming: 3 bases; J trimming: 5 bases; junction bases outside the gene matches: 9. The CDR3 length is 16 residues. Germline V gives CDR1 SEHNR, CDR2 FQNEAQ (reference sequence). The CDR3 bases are TGTGCCAGCAGCTTCTCCGGGACAGACTCTACCGGGGAGCTGTTTTTT. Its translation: CASSFSGTDSTGELFF.

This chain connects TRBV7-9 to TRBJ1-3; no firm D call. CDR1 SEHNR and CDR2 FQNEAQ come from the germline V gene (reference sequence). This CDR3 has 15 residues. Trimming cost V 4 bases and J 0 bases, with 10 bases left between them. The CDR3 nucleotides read TGTGCCAGCAGCTCGTCGGGATACTCTGGAAACACCATATATTTT. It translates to CASSSSGYSGNTIYF.

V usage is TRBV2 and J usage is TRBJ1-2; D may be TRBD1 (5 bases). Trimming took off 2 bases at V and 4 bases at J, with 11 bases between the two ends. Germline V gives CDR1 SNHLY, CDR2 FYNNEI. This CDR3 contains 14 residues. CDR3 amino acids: CASSELGGTYGYTF. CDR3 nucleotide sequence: TGTGCCAGCAGTGAATTGGGGGGAACCTATGGCTACACCTTC.

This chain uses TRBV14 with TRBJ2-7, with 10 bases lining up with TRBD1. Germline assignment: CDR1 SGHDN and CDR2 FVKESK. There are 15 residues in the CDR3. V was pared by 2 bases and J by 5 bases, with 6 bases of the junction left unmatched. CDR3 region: CASSQPGTGDDEQYF. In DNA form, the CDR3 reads TGTGCCAGCAGCCAACCCGGGACAGGGGACGACGAGCAGTACTTC.

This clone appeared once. This chain's CDR3 is CASSDWANNEQFF. The CDR3 coding sequence is TGTGCCAGCAGTGATTGGGCGAACAATGAGCAGTTCTTC. The V gene is TRBV25-1, the J gene TRBJ2-1; D not resolved. The CDR3 is 13 residues long. Trimming stripped 3 bases from V and 5 bases from J, with 8 bases between. Germline CDR1 MGHDK, CDR2 SYGVNS. Variable domain in full (rest from reference TRBV25-1 and TRBJ2-1): EADIYQTPRYLVIGTGKKITLECSQTMGHDKMYWYQQDPGMELHLIHYSYGVNSTEKGDLSSESTVSRIRTEHFPLTLESARPSHTSQYLCASSDWANNEQFFGPGTRLTVL.

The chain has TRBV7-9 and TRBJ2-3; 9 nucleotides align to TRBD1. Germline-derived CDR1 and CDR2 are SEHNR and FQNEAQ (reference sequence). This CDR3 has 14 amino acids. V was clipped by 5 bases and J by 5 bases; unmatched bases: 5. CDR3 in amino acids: CASSRTGAIDTQYF. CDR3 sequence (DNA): TGTGCCAGCAGCCGGACAGGGGCGATAGATACGCAGTATTTT.

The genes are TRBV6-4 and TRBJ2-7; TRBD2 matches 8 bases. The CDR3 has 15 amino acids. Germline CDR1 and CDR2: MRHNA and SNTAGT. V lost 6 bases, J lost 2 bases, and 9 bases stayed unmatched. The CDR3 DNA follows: TGTGCCAGCAGCAAGGAAGCGGGGGCCCCCTACGAGCAGTACTTC. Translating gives CASSKEAGAPYEQYF.